One sample yielded the 10 T cell receptor beta chains listed below, sequenced in a study of cytomegalovirus exposure and HLA in healthy donors. TCRdb's copy holds only in-frame clones and misses some; the assay was immunoSEQ multiplex PCR. The sample holds 80,000 to 95,000 clones, around 96% seen once. The specimen was PBMCs. All receptors derive from a woman aged 18-29 years in good health and CMV-seronegative.

The CDR3 loop is CASTPPGISTDTQYF. CDR3 coding DNA: TGTGCCAGTACCCCCCCCGGGATATCGACAGATACGCAGTATTTT. This rearrangement joins TRBV19 to TRBJ2-3, with a tentative D call TRBD2 (5 bases). V was cut by 7 bases and J by 3 bases, with 17 bases left in between. This CDR3 contains 15 residues. Germline assignment: CDR1 LNHDA and CDR2 SQIVND (reference sequence).

The chain employs TRBV5-4 and TRBJ1-1; D is unresolved. V lost 4 bases to trimming and J lost 0 bases, with 4 bases between them. The CDR3 contains 12 residues. Germline-derived CDR1 and CDR2 are SGHNT and YYREEE (reference sequence). The CDR3 coding sequence is TGTGCCAGCAGCGCAGTGAACACTGAAGCTTTCTTT. Amino acids: CASSAVNTEAFF.

The chain links TRBV28 to TRBJ2-3; TRBD2 might be the D (5 bases). Trimming removed 3 bases from V and 0 bases from J, with 10 bases in between. The CDR3 is 15 residues long. The germline V gene encodes CDR1 MDHEN and CDR2 SYDVKM. Written as DNA, the CDR3 is TGTGCCAGCAGTTTTGGGAGATGGAGCACAGATACGCAGTATTTT. This gives the protein CASSFGRWSTDTQYF.

This chain uses TRBV7-9 with TRBJ1-1, with a weak D call TRBD1 (6 bases). The CDR3 has 12 amino acids. Per the germline V gene, CDR1 is SEHNR and CDR2 is FQNEAQ (reference sequence). Trimming shortened V by 3 bases and J by 5 bases, and 7 bases separated the two germline ends. CDR3 loop: CASSLRGTEAFF. The CDR3 region has the DNA TGTGCCAGCAGCTTGAGGGGGACTGAAGCTTTCTTT.

This clone was picked up one time. The chain employs TRBV19 and TRBJ2-7; perhaps TRBD1 as D (6 bases). The germline V and J ends were trimmed by 6 bases and 5 bases, with 17 bases remaining between them. The CDR3 sequence is 14 residues long. Germline CDR1 reads LNHDA; CDR2 reads SQIVND (reference sequence). As DNA, the CDR3 is TGTGCCAGTAGAGGGAGACAGGTATGGGACGAGCAGTACTTC. This gives the protein CASRGRQVWDEQYF.

The chain combines TRBV7-6 with TRBJ1-4, with TRBD1 matching 8 bases. This CDR3 comprises 16 residues. V trimming: 0 bases; J trimming: 3 bases; junction bases outside the gene matches: 3. Germline values: CDR1 SGHVS, CDR2 FNYEAQ. The CDR3 is CASSLAQGAANEKLFF. CDR3 coding DNA: TGTGCCAGCAGCTTAGCCCAGGGGGCGGCTAATGAAAAACTGTTTTTT.

This clone has just one count. The chain links TRBV5-4 to TRBJ2-1; a weak D match, TRBD2 (6 bases). V was trimmed by 0 bases and J by 2 bases, leaving 6 bases between them. This CDR3 region has 14 residues. Germline V gene data show CDR1 as SGHNT and CDR2 as YYREEE (reference sequence). The CDR3 loop reads CASSLGLAYNEQFF. As DNA, the CDR3 is TGTGCCAGCAGCTTGGGACTAGCCTACAATGAGCAGTTCTTC.

The chain employs TRBV11-1 and TRBJ2-1; TRBD2 matches at 11 bases. Per the germline V gene, CDR1 is SGHAT and CDR2 is FQDESV (reference sequence). The trim removed 5 bases at V and 4 bases at J, leaving 7 bases unmatched. The CDR3 is made up of 16 amino acids. In nucleotides, the CDR3 is TGTGCCAGCAGCAATAGCGGGAGGGCGGGTTACAATGAGCAGTTCTTC. It codes for CASSNSGRAGYNEQFF. Variable domain in full (rest from reference TRBV11-1 and TRBJ2-1): EAEVAQSPRYKITEKSQAVAFWCDPISGHATLYWYRQILGQGPELLVQFQDESVVDDSQLPKDRFSAERLKGVDSTLKIQPAELGDSAMYLCASSNSGRAGYNEQFFGPGTRLTVL.

J is TRBJ2-1 and V is TRBV27, with D maybe TRBD2 (6 bases). Between the trimmed V and J ends, which lost 4 bases and 2 bases, there was a span of 12 bases. The CDR3 sequence is 15 residues long. Germline V lookup: CDR1 MNHEY, CDR2 SMNVEV (reference sequence). CDR3 region: CASSSVSGTYNEQFF. CDR3 in DNA: TGTGCCAGCAGTTCGGTTAGCGGTACCTACAATGAGCAGTTCTTC.

This sequence joins TRBV6-1 and TRBJ1-1; 8 nucleotides agree with TRBD1. Germline values: CDR1 MNHNS, CDR2 SASEGT. Trimming took 2 bases from V and 11 from J; bases not matched to a gene: 10. The CDR3 runs to 14 residues. The CDR3 sequence is CASSERQGAKTAFF. The CDR3 DNA reads TGTGCCAGCAGTGAAAGGCAGGGGGCGAAGACGGCTTTCTTT.